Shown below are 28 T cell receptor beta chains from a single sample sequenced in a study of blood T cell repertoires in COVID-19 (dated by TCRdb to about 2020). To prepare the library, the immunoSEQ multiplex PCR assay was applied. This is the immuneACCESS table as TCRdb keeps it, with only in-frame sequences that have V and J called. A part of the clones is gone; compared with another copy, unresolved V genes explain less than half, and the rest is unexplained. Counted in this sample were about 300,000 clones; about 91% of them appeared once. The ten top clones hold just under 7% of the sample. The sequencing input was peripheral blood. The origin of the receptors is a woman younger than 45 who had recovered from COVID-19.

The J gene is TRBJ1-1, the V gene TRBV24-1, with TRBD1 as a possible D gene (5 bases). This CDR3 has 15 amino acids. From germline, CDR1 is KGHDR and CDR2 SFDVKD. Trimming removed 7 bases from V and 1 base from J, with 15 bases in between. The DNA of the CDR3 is TGTGCCACCAGACCTGGCGGGGCAGGGAACACTGAAGCTTTCTTT. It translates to CATRPGGAGNTEAFF.

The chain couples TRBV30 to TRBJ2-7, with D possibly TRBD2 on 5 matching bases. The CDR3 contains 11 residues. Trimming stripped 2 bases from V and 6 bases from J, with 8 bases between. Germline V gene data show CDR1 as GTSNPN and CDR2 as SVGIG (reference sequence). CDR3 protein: CAWSNSVEQYF. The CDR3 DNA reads TGTGCCTGGAGTAATAGCGTCGAGCAGTACTTC. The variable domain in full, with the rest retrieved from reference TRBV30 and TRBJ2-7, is SQTIHQWPATLVQPVGSPLSLECTVEGTSNPNLYWYRQAAGRGLQLLFYSVGIGQISSEVPQNLSASRPQDRQFILSSKKLLLSDSGFYLCAWSNSVEQYFGPGTRLTVT.

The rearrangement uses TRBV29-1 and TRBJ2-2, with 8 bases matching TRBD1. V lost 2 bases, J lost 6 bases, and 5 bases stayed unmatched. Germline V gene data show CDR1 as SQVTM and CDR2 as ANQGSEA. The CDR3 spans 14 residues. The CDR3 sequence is CSVEQGAAAGELFF. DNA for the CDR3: TGCAGCGTTGAACAGGGGGCAGCGGCCGGGGAGCTGTTTTTT.

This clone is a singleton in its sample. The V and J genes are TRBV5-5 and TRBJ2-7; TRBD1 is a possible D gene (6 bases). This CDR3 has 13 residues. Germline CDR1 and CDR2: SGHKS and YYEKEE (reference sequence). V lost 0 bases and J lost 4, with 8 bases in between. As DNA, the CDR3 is TGTGCCAGCAGCTTGGGGACAGTTTACGAGCAGTACTTC. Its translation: CASSLGTVYEQYF. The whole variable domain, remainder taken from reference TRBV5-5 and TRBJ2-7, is DAGVTQSPTHLIKTRGQQVTLRCSPISGHKSVSWYQQVLGQGPQFIFQYYEKEERGRGNFPDRFSARQFPNYSSELNVNALLLGDSALYLCASSLGTVYEQYFGPGTRLTVT.

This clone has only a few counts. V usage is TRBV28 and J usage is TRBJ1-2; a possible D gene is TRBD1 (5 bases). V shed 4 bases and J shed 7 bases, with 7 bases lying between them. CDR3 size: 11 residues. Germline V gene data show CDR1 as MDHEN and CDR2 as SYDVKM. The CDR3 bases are TGTGCCAGCAGTTCGGACATTGGCTACACCTTC. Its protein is CASSSDIGYTF.

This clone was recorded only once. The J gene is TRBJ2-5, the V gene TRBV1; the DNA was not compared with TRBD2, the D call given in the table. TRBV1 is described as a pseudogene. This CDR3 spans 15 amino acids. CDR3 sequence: CTSSQENSGQETQYF. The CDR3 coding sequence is TGCACCAGCAGCCAAGAAAATAGCGGGCAAGAGACCCAGTACTTC.

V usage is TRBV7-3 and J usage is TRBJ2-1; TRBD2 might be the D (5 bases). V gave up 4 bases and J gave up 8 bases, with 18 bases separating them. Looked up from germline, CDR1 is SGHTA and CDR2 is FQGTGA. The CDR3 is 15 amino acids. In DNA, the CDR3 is TGTGCCAGCAGCTCCGGAGGCCTAAGGAACCATGAGCAGTTCTTC. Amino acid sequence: CASSSGGLRNHEQFF.

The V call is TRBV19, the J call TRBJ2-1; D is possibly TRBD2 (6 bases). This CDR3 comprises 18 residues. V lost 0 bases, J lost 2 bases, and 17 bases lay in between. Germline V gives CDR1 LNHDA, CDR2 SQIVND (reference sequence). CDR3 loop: CASSIETEGTGTYNEQFF. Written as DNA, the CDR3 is TGTGCCAGTAGTATAGAGACGGAAGGGACTGGAACCTACAATGAGCAGTTCTTC. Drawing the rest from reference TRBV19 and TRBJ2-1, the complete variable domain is DGGITQSPKYLFRKEGQNVTLSCEQNLNHDAMYWYRQDPGQGLRLIYYSQIVNDFQKGDIAEGYSVSREKKESFPLTVTSAQKNPTAFYLCASSIETEGTGTYNEQFFGPGTRLTVL.

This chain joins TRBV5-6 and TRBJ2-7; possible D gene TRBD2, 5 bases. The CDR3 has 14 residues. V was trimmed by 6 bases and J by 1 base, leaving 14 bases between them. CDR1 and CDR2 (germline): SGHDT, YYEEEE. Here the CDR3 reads CASNPSRSSYEQYF. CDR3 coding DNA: TGTGCCAGCAATCCTAGCCGTTCATCCTACGAGCAGTACTTC.

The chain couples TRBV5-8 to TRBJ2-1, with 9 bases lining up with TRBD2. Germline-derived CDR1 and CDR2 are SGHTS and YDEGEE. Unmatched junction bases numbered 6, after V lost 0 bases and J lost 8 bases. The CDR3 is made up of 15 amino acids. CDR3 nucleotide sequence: TGTGCCAGCAGCTTGGATCTCGCGGGGGGGGATGAGCAGTTCTTC. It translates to CASSLDLAGGDEQFF.

This CDR3 is CASSGGSRRQPQHF. The CDR3 nucleotides are TGTGCCAGCAGTGGAGGATCCCGCCGTCAGCCCCAGCATTTT. The chain uses TRBV2 and TRBJ1-5; D is uncertain. The CDR3 has 14 amino acids. The V end lost 4 bases, the J end lost 6 bases, and 13 bases lay between the germline ends. The V gene's germline CDR1 is SNHLY and CDR2 FYNNEI.

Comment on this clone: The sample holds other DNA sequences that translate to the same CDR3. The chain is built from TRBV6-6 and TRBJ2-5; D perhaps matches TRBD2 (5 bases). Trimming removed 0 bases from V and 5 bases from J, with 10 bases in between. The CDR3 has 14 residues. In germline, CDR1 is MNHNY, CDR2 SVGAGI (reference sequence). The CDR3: CASSYSEGSETQYF. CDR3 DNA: TGTGCCAGCAGTTACTCCGAGGGATCGGAGACCCAGTACTTC.

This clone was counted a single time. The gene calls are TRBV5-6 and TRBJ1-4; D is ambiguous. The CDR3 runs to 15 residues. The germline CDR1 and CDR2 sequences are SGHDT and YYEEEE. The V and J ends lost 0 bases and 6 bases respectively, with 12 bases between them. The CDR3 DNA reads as TGTGCCAGCAGCTTGGGCTCTCTTACTCATGAAAAACTGTTTTTT. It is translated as CASSLGSLTHEKLFF. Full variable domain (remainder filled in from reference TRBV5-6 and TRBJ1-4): DAGVTQSPTHLIKTRGQQVTLRCSPKSGHDTVSWYQQALGQGPQFIFQYYEEEERQRGNFPDRFSGHQFPNYSSELNVNALLLGDSALYLCASSLGSLTHEKLFFGSGTQLSVL.

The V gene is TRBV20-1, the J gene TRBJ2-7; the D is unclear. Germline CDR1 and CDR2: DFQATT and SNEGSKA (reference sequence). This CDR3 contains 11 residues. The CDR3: CSPSSSYEQYF. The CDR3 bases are TGCAGCCCCTCGTCCTCCTACGAGCAGTACTTC.

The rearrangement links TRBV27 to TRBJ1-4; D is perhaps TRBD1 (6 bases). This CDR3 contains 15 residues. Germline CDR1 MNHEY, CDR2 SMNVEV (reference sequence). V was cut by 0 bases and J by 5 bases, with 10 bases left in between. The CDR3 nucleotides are TGTGCCAGCAGTTTATCGACAGGAAGAAATGAAAAACTGTTTTTT. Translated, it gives CASSLSTGRNEKLFF.

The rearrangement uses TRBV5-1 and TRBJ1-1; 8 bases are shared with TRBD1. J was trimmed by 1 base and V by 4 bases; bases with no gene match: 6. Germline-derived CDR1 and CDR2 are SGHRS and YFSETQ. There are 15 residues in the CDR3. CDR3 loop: CASSPGQATNTEAFF. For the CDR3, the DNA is TGCGCCAGCAGCCCGGGACAGGCGACGAACACTGAAGCTTTCTTT.

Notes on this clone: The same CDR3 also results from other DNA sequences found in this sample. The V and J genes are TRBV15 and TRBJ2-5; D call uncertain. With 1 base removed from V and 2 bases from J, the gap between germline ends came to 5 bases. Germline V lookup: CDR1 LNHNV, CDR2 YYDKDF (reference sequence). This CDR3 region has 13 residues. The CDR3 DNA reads TGTGCCACCAGCAGAGCCCTGCAAGAGACCCAGTACTTC. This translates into CATSRALQETQYF. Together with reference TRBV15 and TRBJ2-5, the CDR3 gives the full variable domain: DAMVIQNPRYQVTQFGKPVTLSCSQTLNHNVMYWYQQKSSQAPKLLFHYYDKDFNNEADTPDNFQSRRPNTSFCFLDIRSPGLGDTAMYLCATSRALQETQYFGPGTRLLVL.

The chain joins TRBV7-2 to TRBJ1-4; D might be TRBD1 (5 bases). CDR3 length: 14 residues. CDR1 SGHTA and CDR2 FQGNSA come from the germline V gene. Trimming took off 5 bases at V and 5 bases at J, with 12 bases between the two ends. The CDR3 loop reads CASSLGPGNEKLFF. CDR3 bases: TGTGCCAGCAGCCTTGGACCAGGGAATGAAAAACTGTTTTTT.

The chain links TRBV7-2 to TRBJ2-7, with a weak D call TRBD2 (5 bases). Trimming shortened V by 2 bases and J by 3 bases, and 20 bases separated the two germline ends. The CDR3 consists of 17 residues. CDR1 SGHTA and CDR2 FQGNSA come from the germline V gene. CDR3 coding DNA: TGTGCCAGCAGCTTACGAGGTAGCGAAGAGATGGTCTACGAGCAGTACTTC. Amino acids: CASSLRGSEEMVYEQYF. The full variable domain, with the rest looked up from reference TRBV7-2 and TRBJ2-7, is GAGVSQSPSNKVTEKGKDVELRCDPISGHTALYWYRQSLGQGLEFLIYFQGNSAPDKSGLPSDRFSAERTGGSVSTLTIQRTQQEDSAVYLCASSLRGSEEMVYEQYFGPGTRLTVT.

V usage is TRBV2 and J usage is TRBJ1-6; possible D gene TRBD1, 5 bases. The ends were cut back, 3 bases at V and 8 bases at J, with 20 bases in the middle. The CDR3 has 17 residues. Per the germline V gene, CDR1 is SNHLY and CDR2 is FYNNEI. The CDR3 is CASSDLGGVLTDSPLHF. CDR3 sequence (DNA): TGTGCCAGCAGTGATTTGGGAGGGGTGCTTACTGATTCACCCCTCCACTTT.

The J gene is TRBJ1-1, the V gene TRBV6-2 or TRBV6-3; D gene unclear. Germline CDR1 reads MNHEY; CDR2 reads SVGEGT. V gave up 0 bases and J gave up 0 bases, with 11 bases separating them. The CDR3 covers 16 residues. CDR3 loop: CASSYSRVWLNTEAFF. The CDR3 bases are TGTGCCAGCAGTTACTCGAGGGTCTGGTTGAACACTGAAGCTTTCTTT.

The CDR3 spells CASSLGHIYEQYF. CDR3 DNA: TGTGCCAGCAGTTTAGGACATATCTACGAGCAGTACTTC. The V gene is TRBV12-3 or TRBV12-4, the J gene TRBJ2-7; D remains ambiguous. The CDR3 extends over 13 amino acids. Trimming took 1 base from V and 3 from J, leaving 7 bases between them.

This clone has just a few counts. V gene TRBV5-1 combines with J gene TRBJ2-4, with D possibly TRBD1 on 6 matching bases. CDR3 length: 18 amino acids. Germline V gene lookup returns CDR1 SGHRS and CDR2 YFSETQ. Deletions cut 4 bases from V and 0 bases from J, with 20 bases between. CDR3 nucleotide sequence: TGCGCCAGCAGCGTGGGTATCCGGGACACCTTAGCCAAAAACATTCAGTACTTC. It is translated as CASSVGIRDTLAKNIQYF.

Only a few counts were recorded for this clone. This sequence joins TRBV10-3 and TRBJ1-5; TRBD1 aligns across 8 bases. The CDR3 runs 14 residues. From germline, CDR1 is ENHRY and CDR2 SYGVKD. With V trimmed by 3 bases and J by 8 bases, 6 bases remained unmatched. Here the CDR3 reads CAISDGDRKEPQHF. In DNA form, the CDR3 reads TGTGCCATCAGTGATGGGGACAGGAAGGAGCCCCAGCATTTT.

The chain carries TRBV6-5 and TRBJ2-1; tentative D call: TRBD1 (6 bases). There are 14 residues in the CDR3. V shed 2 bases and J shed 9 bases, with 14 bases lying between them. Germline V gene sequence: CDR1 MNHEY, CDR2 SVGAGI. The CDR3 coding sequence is TGTGCCAGCAGTTACAGTGGGGGCCTGGGTGAGCAGTTCTTC. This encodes CASSYSGGLGEQFF.

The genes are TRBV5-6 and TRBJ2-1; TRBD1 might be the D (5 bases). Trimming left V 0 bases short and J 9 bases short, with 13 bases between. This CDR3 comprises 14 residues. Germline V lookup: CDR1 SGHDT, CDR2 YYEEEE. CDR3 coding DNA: TGTGCCAGCAGCTTGGAAGCAGGGCCCGGTGAGCAGTTCTTC. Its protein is CASSLEAGPGEQFF.

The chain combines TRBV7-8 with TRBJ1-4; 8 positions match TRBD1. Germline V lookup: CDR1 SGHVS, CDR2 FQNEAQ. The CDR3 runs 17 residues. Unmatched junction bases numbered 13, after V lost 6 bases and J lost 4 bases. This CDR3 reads CASRPSRTGRNNEKLFF. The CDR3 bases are TGTGCCAGCAGACCCTCCCGGACAGGGAGAAATAATGAAAAACTGTTTTTT.

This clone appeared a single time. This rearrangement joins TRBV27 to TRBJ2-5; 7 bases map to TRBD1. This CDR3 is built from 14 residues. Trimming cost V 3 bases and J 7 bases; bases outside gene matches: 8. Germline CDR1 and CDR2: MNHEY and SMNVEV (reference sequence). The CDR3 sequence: CASSFGQALGTQYF. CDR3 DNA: TGTGCCAGCAGTTTTGGACAGGCCCTCGGGACCCAGTACTTC.